This entry lists 11 T cell receptor beta chains sequenced from one sample in a study of blood T cell repertoires in COVID-19. Only in-frame clones appear in the TCRdb table, and some are missing; sequencing was by immunoSEQ multiplex PCR. The profile shows 200,000 to 250,000 clones, approximately 82% of them singletons. Sample: peripheral blood. These receptors were obtained from a woman aged 80 or over with acute or convalescent COVID-19.

The chain recombines TRBV18 with TRBJ1-1; 8 bases agree with TRBD1. The CDR3 spans 13 residues. Germline loops: CDR1 KGHSH, CDR2 LQKENI. The trim removed 6 bases at V and 1 base at J, leaving 1 base unmatched. Here the CDR3 reads CASSGQGNTEAFF. CDR3 sequence (DNA): TGTGCCAGCTCCGGACAGGGGAACACTGAAGCTTTCTTT.

This clone has a single count. The CDR3 is CASSQAATGLNYGYTF. In DNA, the CDR3 is TGTGCCAGCAGCCAGGCCGCGACAGGCCTAAACTATGGCTACACCTTC. V and J are TRBV5-4 and TRBJ1-2; perhaps TRBD1 as D (6 bases). V lost 4 bases to trimming and J lost 2 bases, with 18 bases between them. The CDR3 loop spans 16 amino acids. Germline V gene data show CDR1 as SGHNT and CDR2 as YYREEE (reference sequence).

The chain employs TRBV19 and TRBJ1-1, with TRBD1 as a possible D gene (5 bases). This CDR3 has 14 residues. V was shortened by 5 bases and J by 3 bases, with 13 bases between the two germline ends. Per the germline V gene, CDR1 is LNHDA and CDR2 is SQIVND (reference sequence). CDR3 region: CASSAGLADTEAFF. CDR3 nucleotides: TGTGCCAGTAGTGCAGGGCTGGCGGACACTGAAGCTTTCTTT. Variable domain in full (rest from reference TRBV19 and TRBJ1-1): DGGITQSPKYLFRKEGQNVTLSCEQNLNHDAMYWYRQDPGQGLRLIYYSQIVNDFQKGDIAEGYSVSREKKESFPLTVTSAQKNPTAFYLCASSAGLADTEAFFGQGTRLTVV.

V and J are TRBV11-3 and TRBJ2-7, with D possibly matching TRBD1 (5 bases). V was cut by 8 bases and J by 2 bases, with 16 bases left in between. The germline V gene encodes CDR1 SGHNT and CDR2 YENEEA. This CDR3 is built from 14 residues. This CDR3 is CASSPGRVPYEQYF. CDR3 sequence (DNA): TGTGCCAGCTCCCCCGGCAGGGTTCCCTACGAGCAGTACTTC.

The chain has TRBV13 and TRBJ2-6; D perhaps matches TRBD1 (6 bases). CDR3 length: 17 residues. Trimming took 5 bases from V and 4 from J, leaving 18 bases between them. Germline V gene data show CDR1 as PRHDT and CDR2 as FYEKMQ (reference sequence). CDR3 DNA sequence: TGTGCCAGCAGCGGGGGCTATCGGGCTTTCGGGGCCAACGTCCTGACTTTC. Protein product: CASSGGYRAFGANVLTF.

As concerns this clone: The junction does not match germline at one end; this may be a read error. This chain joins TRBV7-2 and TRBJ1-1; no clear D. The CDR3 is 14 amino acids. The germline gives CDR1 SGHTA, CDR2 FQGNSA. CDR3 sequence reads: CASSLVVMNTEAFF. The CDR3 region has the DNA TGTGCCAGCAGTTTAGTAGTCATGAACACTGAAGCTTTCTTT.

The chain carries TRBV7-2 and TRBJ2-7, with 7 bases lining up with TRBD1. Germline V lookup: CDR1 SGHTA, CDR2 FQGNSA. The CDR3 spans 16 residues. Losses at the gene ends were 3 bases for V and 7 bases for J; bases not matched to a gene: 15. The CDR3, as DNA: TGTGCCAGCAGCTTCCGGACAGGCCCCGGTTTGGGTGAGCAGTACTTC. Translating it yields CASSFRTGPGLGEQYF.

The V gene is TRBV5-1, the J gene TRBJ1-4; TRBD1 matches at 10 bases. This CDR3 region has 15 residues. V lost 1 base and J lost 6; bases outside the gene matches: 3. Germline assignment: CDR1 SGHRS and CDR2 YFSETQ. Here the CDR3 DNA reads TGCGCCAGCAGCTTGCCAGGGACAGGGGATGAAAAACTGTTTTTT. As protein: CASSLPGTGDEKLFF.

The V and J genes are TRBV3-1 (or the pseudogene TRBV3-2) and TRBJ2-1, with 10 bases aligning to TRBD2. The trim removed 1 base at V and 2 bases at J, leaving 2 bases unmatched. Germline CDR1 and CDR2: LGHDT and YNNKEL (reference sequence). CDR3 length equals 16 residues. CDR3 sequence reads: CASSQAGLAAYNEQFF. The CDR3 DNA follows: TGTGCCAGCAGCCAAGCAGGACTAGCGGCCTACAATGAGCAGTTCTTC.

The chain is built from TRBV20-1 and TRBJ1-1; D might be TRBD1 (5 bases). The CDR3 has 11 residues. V was pared by 5 bases and J by 8 bases, with 12 bases between. Germline V gene sequence: CDR1 DFQATT, CDR2 SNEGSKA (reference sequence). CDR3 region: CSAAGPGEAFF. CDR3 sequence (DNA): TGCAGTGCTGCCGGACCAGGGGAAGCTTTCTTT.

The chain has TRBV11-2 and TRBJ2-1, with 7 bases matching TRBD2. This CDR3 region has 15 residues. V was clipped by 0 bases and J by 4 bases; unmatched bases: 3. CDR1 and CDR2 (germline): SGHAT, FQNNGV. Here the CDR3 DNA reads TGTGCCAGCAGCTTAGATTACGGGGGGTACAATGAGCAGTTCTTC. The encoded protein is CASSLDYGGYNEQFF. The full variable domain, with the rest looked up from reference TRBV11-2 and TRBJ2-1, is EAGVAQSPRYKIIEKRQSVAFWCNPISGHATLYWYQQILGQGPKLLIQFQNNGVVDDSQLPKDRFSAERLKGVDSTLKIQPAKLEDSAVYLCASSLDYGGYNEQFFGPGTRLTVL.